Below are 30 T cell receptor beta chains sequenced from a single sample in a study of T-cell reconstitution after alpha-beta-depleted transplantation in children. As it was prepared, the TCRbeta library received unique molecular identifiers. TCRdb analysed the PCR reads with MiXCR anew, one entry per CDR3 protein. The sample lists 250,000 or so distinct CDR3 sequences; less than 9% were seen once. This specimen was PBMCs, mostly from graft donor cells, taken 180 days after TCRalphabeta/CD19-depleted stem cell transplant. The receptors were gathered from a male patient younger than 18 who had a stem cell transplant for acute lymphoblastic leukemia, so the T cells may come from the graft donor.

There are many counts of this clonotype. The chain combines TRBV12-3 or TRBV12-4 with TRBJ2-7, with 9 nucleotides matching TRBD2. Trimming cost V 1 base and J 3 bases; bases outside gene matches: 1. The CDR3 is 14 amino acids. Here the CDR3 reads CASSLVTSGYEQYF. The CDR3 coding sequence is TGTGCCAGCAGTTTAGTGACTAGCGGCTACGAGCAGTACTTC.

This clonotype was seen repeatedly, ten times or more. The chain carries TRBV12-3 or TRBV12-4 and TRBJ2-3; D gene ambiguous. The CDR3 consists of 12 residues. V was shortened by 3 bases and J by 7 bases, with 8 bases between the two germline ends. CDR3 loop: CASSFIGNTQYF. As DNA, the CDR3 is TGTGCCAGCAGTTTTATCGGTAATACGCAGTATTTT.

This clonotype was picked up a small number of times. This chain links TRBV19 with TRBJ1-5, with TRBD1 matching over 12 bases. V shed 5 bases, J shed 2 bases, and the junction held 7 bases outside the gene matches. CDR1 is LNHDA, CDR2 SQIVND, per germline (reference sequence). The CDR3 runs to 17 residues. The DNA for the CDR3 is TGTGCCAGTAGTCCCCGGGACAGGGGGCTAGGCAATCAGCCCCAGCATTTT. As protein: CASSPRDRGLGNQPQHF. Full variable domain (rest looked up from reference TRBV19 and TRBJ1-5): DGGITQSPKYLFRKEGQNVTLSCEQNLNHDAMYWYRQDPGQGLRLIYYSQIVNDFQKGDIAEGYSVSREKKESFPLTVTSAQKNPTAFYLCASSPRDRGLGNQPQHFGDGTRLSIL.

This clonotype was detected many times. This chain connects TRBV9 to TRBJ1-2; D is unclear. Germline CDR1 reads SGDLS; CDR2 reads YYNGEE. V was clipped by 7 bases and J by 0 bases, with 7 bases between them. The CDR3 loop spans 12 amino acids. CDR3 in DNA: TGTGCCAGCGAGAGAGCTAACTATGGCTACACCTTC. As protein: CASERANYGYTF.

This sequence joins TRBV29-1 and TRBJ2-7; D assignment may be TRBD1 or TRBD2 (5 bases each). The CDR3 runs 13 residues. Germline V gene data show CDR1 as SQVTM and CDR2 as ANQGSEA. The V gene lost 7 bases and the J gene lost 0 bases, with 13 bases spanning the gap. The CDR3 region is CSAGTLGSYEQYF. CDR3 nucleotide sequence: TGCAGCGCCGGGACCTTGGGCTCCTACGAGCAGTACTTC.

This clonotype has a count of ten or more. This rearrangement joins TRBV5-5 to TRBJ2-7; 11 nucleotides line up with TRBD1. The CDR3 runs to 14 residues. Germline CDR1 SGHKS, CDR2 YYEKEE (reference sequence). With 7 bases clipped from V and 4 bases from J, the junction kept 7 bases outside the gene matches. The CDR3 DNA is TGTGCCAGCGCCCGGGACAGGGGGTGGTACGAGCAGTACTTC. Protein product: CASARDRGWYEQYF.

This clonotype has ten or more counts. The CDR3 sequence: CATSDEIKAFF. The CDR3 DNA reads TGTGCCACCAGTGATGAGATCAAGGCTTTCTTT. This chain connects TRBV24-1 to TRBJ1-1, with no clear D. Germline CDR1 KGHDR, CDR2 SFDVKD. V lost 3 bases and J lost 11, with 9 bases in between. This CDR3 has 11 amino acids.

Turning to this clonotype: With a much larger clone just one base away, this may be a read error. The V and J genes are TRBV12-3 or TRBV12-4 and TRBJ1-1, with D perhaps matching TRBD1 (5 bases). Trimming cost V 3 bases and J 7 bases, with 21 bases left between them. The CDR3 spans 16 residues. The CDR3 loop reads CASSFRRDRPYIEAFF. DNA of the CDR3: TGTGCCAGCAGTTTTAGAAGGGACCGCCCTTACATTGAAGCTTTCTTT.

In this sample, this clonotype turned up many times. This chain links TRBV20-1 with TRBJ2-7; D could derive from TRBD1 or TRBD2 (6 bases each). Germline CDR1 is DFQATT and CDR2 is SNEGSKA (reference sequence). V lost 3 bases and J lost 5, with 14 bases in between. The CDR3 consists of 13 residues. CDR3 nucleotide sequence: TGCAGTGCTAGCCCCCGCCGGGGGCACGAGCAGTACTTC. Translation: CSASPRRGHEQYF.

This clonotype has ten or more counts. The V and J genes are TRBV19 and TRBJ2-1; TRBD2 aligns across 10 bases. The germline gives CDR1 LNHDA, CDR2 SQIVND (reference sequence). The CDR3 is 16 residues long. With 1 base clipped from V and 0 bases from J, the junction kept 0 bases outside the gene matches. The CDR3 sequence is CASSIGTSGSYNEQFF. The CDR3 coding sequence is TGTGCCAGTAGTATAGGGACTAGCGGCTCCTACAATGAGCAGTTCTTC.

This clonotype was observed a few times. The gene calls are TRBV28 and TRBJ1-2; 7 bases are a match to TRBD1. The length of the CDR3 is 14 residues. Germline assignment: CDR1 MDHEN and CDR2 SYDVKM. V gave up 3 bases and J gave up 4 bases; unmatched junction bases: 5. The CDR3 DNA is TGTGCCAGCAGTTTTCAGGGGGGGACCTATGGCTACACCTTC. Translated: CASSFQGGTYGYTF.

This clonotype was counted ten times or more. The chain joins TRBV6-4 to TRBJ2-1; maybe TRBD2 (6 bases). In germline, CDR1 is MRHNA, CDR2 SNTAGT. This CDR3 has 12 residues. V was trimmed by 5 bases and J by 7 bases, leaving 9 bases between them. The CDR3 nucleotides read TGTGCCAGCAGTTCAGGGAGGAATGAGCAGTTCTTC. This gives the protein CASSSGRNEQFF.

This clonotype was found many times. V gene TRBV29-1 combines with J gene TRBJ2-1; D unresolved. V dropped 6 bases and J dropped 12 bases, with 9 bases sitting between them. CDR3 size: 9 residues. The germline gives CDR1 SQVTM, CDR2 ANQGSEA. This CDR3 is CSVSPGQFF. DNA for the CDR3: TGCAGCGTGAGTCCCGGGCAGTTCTTC.

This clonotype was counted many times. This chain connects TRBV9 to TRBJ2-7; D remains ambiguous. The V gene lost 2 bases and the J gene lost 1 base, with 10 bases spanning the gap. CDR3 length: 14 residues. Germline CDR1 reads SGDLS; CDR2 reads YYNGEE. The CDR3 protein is CASSVLPYSYEQYF. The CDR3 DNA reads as TGTGCCAGCAGCGTCCTTCCTTATTCCTACGAGCAGTACTTC.

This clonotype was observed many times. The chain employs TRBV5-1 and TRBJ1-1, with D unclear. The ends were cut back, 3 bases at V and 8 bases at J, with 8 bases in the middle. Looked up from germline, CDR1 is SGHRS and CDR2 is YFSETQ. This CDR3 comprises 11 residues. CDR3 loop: CASSSTREAFF. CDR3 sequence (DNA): TGCGCCAGCAGCTCGACCAGGGAAGCTTTCTTT.

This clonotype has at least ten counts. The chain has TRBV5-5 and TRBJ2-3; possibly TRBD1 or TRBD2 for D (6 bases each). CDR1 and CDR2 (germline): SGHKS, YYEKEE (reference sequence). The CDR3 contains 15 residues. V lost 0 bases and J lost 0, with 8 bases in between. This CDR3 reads CASSLGGGSTDTQYF. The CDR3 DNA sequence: TGTGCCAGCAGCTTGGGAGGGGGGAGCACAGATACGCAGTATTTT.

CDR3 protein: CASSLTAGGQTDTQYF. The CDR3 DNA reads as TGTGCCAGCAGCTTAACAGCGGGGGGGCAAACAGATACGCAGTATTTT. The chain is built from TRBV5-8 and TRBJ2-3, with TRBD2 identical over 10 bases. V lost 2 bases, J lost 3 bases, and 6 bases stayed unmatched. Per germline, CDR1 SGHTS and CDR2 YDEGEE. CDR3 length: 16 residues.

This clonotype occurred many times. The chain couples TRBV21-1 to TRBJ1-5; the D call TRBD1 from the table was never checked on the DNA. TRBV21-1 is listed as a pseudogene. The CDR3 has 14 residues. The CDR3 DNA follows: TGTGCCAGCAGCAAAGTCCCAGGGCACCAGCCCCAGCATTTT. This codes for CASSKVPGHQPQHF.

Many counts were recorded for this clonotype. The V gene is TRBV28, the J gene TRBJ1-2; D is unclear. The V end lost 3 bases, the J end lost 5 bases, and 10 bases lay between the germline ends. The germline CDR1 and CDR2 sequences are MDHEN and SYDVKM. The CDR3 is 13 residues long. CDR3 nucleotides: TGTGCCAGCAGTTTCCATGGGTCATATGGCTACACCTTC. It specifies CASSFHGSYGYTF.

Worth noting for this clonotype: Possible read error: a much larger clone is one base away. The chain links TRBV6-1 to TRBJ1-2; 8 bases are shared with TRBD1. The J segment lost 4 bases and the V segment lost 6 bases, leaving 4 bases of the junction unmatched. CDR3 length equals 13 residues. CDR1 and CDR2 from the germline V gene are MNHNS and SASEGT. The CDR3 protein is CASRGQAIYGYTF. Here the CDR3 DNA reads TGTGCCAGCAGGGGACAGGCGATCTATGGCTACACCTTC.

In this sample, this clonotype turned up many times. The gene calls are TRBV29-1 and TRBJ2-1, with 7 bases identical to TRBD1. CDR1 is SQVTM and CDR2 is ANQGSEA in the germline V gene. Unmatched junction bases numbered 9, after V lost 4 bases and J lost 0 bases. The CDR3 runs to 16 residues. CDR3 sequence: CSVGLGTESSYNEQFF. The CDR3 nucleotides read TGCAGCGTTGGCCTCGGGACAGAGAGCTCCTACAATGAGCAGTTCTTC.

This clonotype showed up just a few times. The CDR3 DNA reads TGTGCCAGTACCCCCGGCCCAGGGTACAGCACTGAAGCTTTCTTT. Translating it yields CASTPGPGYSTEAFF. The chain combines TRBV19 with TRBJ1-1, with a tentative D call TRBD1 (5 bases). CDR1 is LNHDA, CDR2 SQIVND, per germline (reference sequence). This CDR3 region has 15 residues. Trimming took off 7 bases at V and 4 bases at J, with 19 bases between the two ends.

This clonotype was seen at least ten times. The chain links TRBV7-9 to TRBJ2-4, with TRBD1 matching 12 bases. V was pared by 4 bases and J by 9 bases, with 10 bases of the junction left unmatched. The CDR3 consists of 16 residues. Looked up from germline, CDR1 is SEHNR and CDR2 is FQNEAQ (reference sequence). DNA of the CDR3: TGTGCCAGCAGCTGGCTTTGGGGACAGGGGGCAGTCATTCAGTACTTC. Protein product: CASSWLWGQGAVIQYF.

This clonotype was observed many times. The CDR3 sequence: CATSDAGTPNNEQFF. For the CDR3, the DNA is TGTGCCACCAGTGATGCTGGGACACCCAACAATGAGCAGTTCTTC. The chain combines TRBV24-1 with TRBJ2-1; D is perhaps TRBD1 (6 bases). This CDR3 contains 15 residues. Trimming shortened V by 3 bases and J by 5 bases, and 13 bases separated the two germline ends. CDR1 is KGHDR, CDR2 SFDVKD, per germline.

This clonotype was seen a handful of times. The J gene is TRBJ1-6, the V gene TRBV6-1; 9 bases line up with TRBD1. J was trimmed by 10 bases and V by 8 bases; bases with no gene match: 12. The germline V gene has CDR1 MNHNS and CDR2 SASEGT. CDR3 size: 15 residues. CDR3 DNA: TGTGCCAGCTCATATTCGGGACAGGGTCACTCACCCCTCCACTTT. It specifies CASSYSGQGHSPLHF.

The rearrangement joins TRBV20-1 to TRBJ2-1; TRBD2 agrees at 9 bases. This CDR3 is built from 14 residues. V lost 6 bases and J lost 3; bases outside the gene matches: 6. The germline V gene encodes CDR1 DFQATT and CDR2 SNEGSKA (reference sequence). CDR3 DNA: TGCAGTGCCCGGGCACTAGCGGGCTACAATGAGCAGTTCTTC. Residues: CSARALAGYNEQFF.

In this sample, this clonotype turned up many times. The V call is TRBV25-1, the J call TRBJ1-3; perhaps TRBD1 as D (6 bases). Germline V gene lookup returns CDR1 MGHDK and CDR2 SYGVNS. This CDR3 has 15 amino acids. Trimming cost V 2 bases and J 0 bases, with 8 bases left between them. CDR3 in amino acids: CASSEGGSSGNTIYF. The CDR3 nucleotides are TGTGCCAGCAGTGAAGGGGGCAGCTCTGGAAACACCATATATTTT.

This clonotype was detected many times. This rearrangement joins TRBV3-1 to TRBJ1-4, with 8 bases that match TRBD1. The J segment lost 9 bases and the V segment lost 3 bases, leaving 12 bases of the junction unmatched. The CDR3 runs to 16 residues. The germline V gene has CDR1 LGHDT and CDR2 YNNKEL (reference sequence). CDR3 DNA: TGTGCCAGCAGCCATCTTCCCCGGGACAGGACCAAAAAACTGTTTTTT. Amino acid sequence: CASSHLPRDRTKKLFF. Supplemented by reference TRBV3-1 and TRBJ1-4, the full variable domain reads DTAVSQTPKYLVTQMGNDKSIKCEQNLGHDTMYWYKQDSKKFLKIMFSYNNKELIINETVPNRFSPKSPDKAHLNLHINSLELGDSAVYFCASSHLPRDRTKKLFFGSGTQLSVL.

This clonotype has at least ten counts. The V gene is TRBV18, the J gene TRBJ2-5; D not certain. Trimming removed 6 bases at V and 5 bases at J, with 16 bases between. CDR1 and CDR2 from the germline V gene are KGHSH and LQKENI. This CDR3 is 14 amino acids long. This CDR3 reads CASSSLGRTETQYF. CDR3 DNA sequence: TGTGCCAGCTCCTCCCTCGGCCGGACGGAGACCCAGTACTTC.

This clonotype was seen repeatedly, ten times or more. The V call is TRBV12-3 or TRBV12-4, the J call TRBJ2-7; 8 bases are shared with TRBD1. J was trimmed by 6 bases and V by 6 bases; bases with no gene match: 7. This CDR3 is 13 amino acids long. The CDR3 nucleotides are TGTGCCAGCAGACCCGACAGGGGCTCCGAGCAGTACTTC. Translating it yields CASRPDRGSEQYF.